Detailed here is one T cell receptor (beta chain). Its antigen is unknown. Base-call qualities are not available, and no considerably larger clone is one nucleotide away. Germline trimming: 5 bases from V, 7 bases from J; junction bases outside gene matches: 15. The CDR3 covers 16 residues, taking in both the cysteine and the phenylalanine. The CDR3 DNA has 48 bases and is translated from base 1. The CDR1 and CDR2 encoded by the germline V gene (reference sequence) are LNHDA and SQIVND. This record comes from a study of blood T cell repertoires in COVID-19 (TCRdb year 2020). Study-wide context: Collaborator samples came from the United States, Italy and Spain and covered acute and convalescent phases of COVID-19. The prospective study material was composed of cDNA or gDNA derived from T cells, B-cell-depleted T cells, or PBMCs. The dataset comprised deeply sampled blood TCRbeta repertoires from subjects exposed to, actively infected with, or recovered from COVID-19. The repertoires were released in a freely available public database intended as a resource for research on the immune response to SARS-CoV-2. The samples were drawn from the first 160 participants of the ongoing ImmuneRACE study and from over 950 subjects provided by 6 global collaborators. Nearly every sample came with metadata listing a de-identified subject ID, COVID-19 status, age in years and sex. Where available, HLA class I and class II types were obtained from metadata supplied by the sample provider rather than from assay-based typing. The paper as a whole reports these results and caveats: The amount of clinical and demographic metadata varied by source and participant and was provided uncurated.

Participants in the prospective study were enrolled through a virtual design, were aged about 18 to 100 years, and lived in under 25 United States geographic areas. In the prospective study, participants were assigned to cohorts based on the clinical history participants reported in a screening survey and a study questionnaire. In the prospective study, whole blood, serum and a nasopharyngeal or oropharyngeal swab were collected from each participant by mobile phlebotomists. Prospective study participants could optionally give additional blood draws and questionnaires over a roughly two-month period. Prospective study blood samples were shipped either frozen or at room temperature before DNA extraction. TCRbeta CDR3 regions were amplified from genomic DNA using the immunoSEQ Assay, a bias-controlled multiplex PCR. The study's own analysis went as follows. Within the assay, amplification of reference gene primers was used to estimate how many nucleated cells each sample contained. To quantify the absolute abundance of each unique TCRbeta CDR3 rearrangement, sequence reads were collapsed and filtered. For each sample, productive Simpson clonality was calculated as the square root of Simpson's diversity index over productive rearrangements. In TCRdb, the immuneACCESS table is reduced to in-frame sequences with V and J assigned. These tables do not hold every clone; where another copy was compared, an unresolved V gene accounts for under half, and the others remain unexplained. Clone size and the V and J calls come from that table; the DNA yielded D and trimming. Counted in this sample were roughly 190,000 clones; around three quarters of them appeared once. The ten largest clones add up to roughly a sixth of the sample.

The specimen sequenced was PBMCs or T cells enriched from blood (not recorded which). The TCR originated in a woman in her fifties or sixties with acute COVID-19. The chain employs TRBV19 and TRBJ2-5, and 8 bases in between align with TRBD1. The CDR3 region reads CASSAPGQGAVGTQYF. The nucleotide sequence reads as follows: TGTGCCAGTAGTGCCCCGGGCCAGGGGGCGGTGGGGACCCAGTACTTC.